This T cell receptor (beta chain) was documented in a study of blood T cell repertoires in COVID-19. Only in-frame clones appear in the TCRdb table, and some are missing; sequencing was by immunoSEQ multiplex PCR. The table lists some 190,000 clones, around 80% of them singletons, with approximately 15% in the top ten. The CDR3 is made up of 13 amino acids. CDR1 is MNHEY, CDR2 SVGAGI, per germline. V gave up 9 bases and J gave up 4 bases, with 14 bases separating them. Material for sequencing was PBMCs or T cells enriched from blood (not recorded which). The V and J genes are TRBV6-5 and TRBJ2-3, with D hard to call. The TCR originated in a man between 60 and 75 years old who had been exposed to COVID-19. The CDR3 DNA reads TGTGCCAGTCGCTTCGGGTTCGCAGATACGCAGTATTTT. Protein product: CASRFGFADTQYF.